This T cell receptor beta chain was sequenced during a study of shared clonotypes between healthy human individuals. Study-level points and caveats: Clonotype sharing across a few donors was observed for 4% to 6.5% of naive CD4 clonotypes. Naive subsets generally exceeded memory subsets in estimated richness.

Concerning this clone itself: The antigen remains unidentified.

A roughly 200 ng quantity of DNA, roughly 29,000 T cell genomes, went into the sorted-subset replicate PCRs. The protocol was immunoSEQ multiplex PCR, while the TCRdb copy is restricted to in-frame clones and leaves out a portion. The sample lists around 990,000 clones, roughly 80% occurring once. Germline V gene sequence: CDR1 MGHDK, CDR2 SYGVNS. With V trimmed by 3 bases and J by 4 bases, 6 bases remained unmatched. The CDR3 has 16 amino acids. The source is a man between 18 and 35 years old in good health. Some clones in this sample may be carry-over from other donors' samples. V is TRBV25-1 and J is TRBJ2-1; 10 nucleotides match TRBD1. The sequenced material came from memory CD4+ T cells from PBMCs. The subset here: CD45RA-negative fraction. The DNA for the CDR3 is TGTGCCAGCAGTGACTCCGGGACAGGGGATTACAATGAGCAGTTCTTC. Translating it yields CASSDSGTGDYNEQFF. The full variable domain, with the rest looked up from reference TRBV25-1 and TRBJ2-1, is EADIYQTPRYLVIGTGKKITLECSQTMGHDKMYWYQQDPGMELHLIHYSYGVNSTEKGDLSSESTVSRIRTEHFPLTLESARPSHTSQYLCASSDSGTGDYNEQFFGPGTRLTVL.